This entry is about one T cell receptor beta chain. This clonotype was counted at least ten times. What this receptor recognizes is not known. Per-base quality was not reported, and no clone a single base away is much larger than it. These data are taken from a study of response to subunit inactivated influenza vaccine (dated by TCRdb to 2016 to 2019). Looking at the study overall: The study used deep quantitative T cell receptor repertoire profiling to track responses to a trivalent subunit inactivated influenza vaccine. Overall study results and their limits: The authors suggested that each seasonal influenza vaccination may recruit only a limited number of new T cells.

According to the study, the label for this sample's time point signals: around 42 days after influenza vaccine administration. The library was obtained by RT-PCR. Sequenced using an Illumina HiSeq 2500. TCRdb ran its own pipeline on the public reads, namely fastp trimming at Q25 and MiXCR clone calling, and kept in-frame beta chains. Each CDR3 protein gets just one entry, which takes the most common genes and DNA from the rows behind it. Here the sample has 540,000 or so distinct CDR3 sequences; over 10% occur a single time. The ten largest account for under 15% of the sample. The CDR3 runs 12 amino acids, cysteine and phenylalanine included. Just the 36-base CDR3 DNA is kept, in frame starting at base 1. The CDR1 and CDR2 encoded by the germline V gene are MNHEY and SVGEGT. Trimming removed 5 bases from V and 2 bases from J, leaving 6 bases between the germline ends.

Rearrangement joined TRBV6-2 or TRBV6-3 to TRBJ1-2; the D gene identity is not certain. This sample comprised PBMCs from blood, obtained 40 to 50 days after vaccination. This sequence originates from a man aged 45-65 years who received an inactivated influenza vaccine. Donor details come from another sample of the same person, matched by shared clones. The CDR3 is CASSGRNYGYTF. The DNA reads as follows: TGTGCCAGCAGTGGACGGAACTATGGCTACACCTTC.